The clone carrying this T cell receptor beta chain was detected only a few times. TCRdb itself ran the RT-PCR reads through MiXCR, one entry per CDR3 protein. The table includes 630,000 or so distinct CDR3 sequences, around 14% detected once. The data originate from a study of response to subunit inactivated influenza vaccine. This CDR3 has 16 amino acids. Germline-derived CDR1 and CDR2 are LNHDA and SQIVND (reference sequence). V was clipped by 2 bases and J by 4 bases; unmatched bases: 8. The gene calls are TRBV19 and TRBJ2-1, with 7 bases lining up with TRBD1. Material: PBMCs from blood, obtained about 13 days after vaccination. The TCR originated in a middle-aged man who received an inactivated influenza vaccine. CDR3 sequence (DNA): TGTGCCAGTAGTATACGACAGGGCCCTTTTTACAATGAGCAGTTCTTC. Its translation: CASSIRQGPFYNEQFF.